The 8 T cell receptor beta chains below come from one sample, sequenced in a study of Tregs in tolerant kidney transplant recipients. The data were produced by immunoSEQ multiplex PCR, yet TCRdb's version contains in-frame clones alone and is incomplete. Altogether tens of thousands of clones are present, about 90% being singletons, with the ten largest covering around 0.67%. The sequenced material came from Tregs from blood. These receptors were taken from a human donor in good health.

The genes are TRBV11-2 and TRBJ2-7; tentatively, D is TRBD1 (6 bases). The CDR3 totals 13 residues. Germline V lookup: CDR1 SGHAT, CDR2 FQNNGV. Trimming removed 5 bases at V and 6 bases at J, with 14 bases between. CDR3 sequence: CASSQPGAVEQYF. The DNA for the CDR3 is TGTGCCAGCAGCCAACCAGGGGCTGTCGAGCAGTACTTC. Complete variable domain (other parts from reference TRBV11-2 and TRBJ2-7): EAGVAQSPRYKIIEKRQSVAFWCNPISGHATLYWYQQILGQGPKLLIQFQNNGVVDDSQLPKDRFSAERLKGVDSTLKIQPAKLEDSAVYLCASSQPGAVEQYFGPGTRLTVT.

This clone was observed once. The chain is built from TRBV7-2 and TRBJ1-1; 9 bases are a match to TRBD1. Germline CDR1 is SGHTA and CDR2 is FQGNSA. V shed 5 bases, J shed 5 bases, and the junction held 6 bases outside the gene matches. The CDR3 loop spans 14 amino acids. This chain's CDR3 is CASSVDRGRTEAFF. DNA of the CDR3: TGTGCCAGCAGCGTGGACAGGGGTAGGACTGAAGCTTTCTTT.

The chain has TRBV27 and TRBJ1-6; 7 nucleotides agree with TRBD1. With V trimmed by 5 bases and J by 4 bases, 14 bases remained unmatched. Germline CDR1 and CDR2: MNHEY and SMNVEV (reference sequence). The CDR3 sequence is 18 residues long. The CDR3 DNA sequence: TGTGCCAGCAGTCCCATGTTTCCCGGGACAGTTTATAATTCACCCCTCCACTTT. Protein product: CASSPMFPGTVYNSPLHF.

The chain joins TRBV5-5 to TRBJ2-5; 9 nucleotides match TRBD1. This CDR3 is built from 15 residues. With 4 bases clipped from V and 2 bases from J, the junction kept 6 bases outside the gene matches. The germline V gene encodes CDR1 SGHKS and CDR2 YYEKEE (reference sequence). The CDR3 DNA follows: TGTGCCAGCAGCCTCCCGACAGGGGGGCAAGAGACCCAGTACTTC. Its protein product is CASSLPTGGQETQYF.

The gene calls are TRBV5-4 and TRBJ2-7; 10 nucleotides match TRBD2. The CDR3 is made up of 18 amino acids. Per germline, CDR1 SGHNT and CDR2 YYREEE (reference sequence). Trimming at V came to 4 bases and at J to 4 bases, leaving 17 bases not matched to a gene. The CDR3 protein is CASSPGGLAGASGYEQYF. For the CDR3, the DNA is TGTGCCAGCAGCCCCGGGGGGCTAGCGGGAGCCTCCGGGTACGAGCAGTACTTC.

The V call is TRBV19, the J call TRBJ1-5; 7 bases match TRBD1. Looked up from germline, CDR1 is LNHDA and CDR2 is SQIVND (reference sequence). V lost 8 bases to trimming and J lost 3 bases; unmatched junction nucleotides: 7. The CDR3 is 14 amino acids. CDR3 coding DNA: TGTGCCAGTTCAGGGACAGCTCTCAATCAGCCCCAGCATTTT. As protein: CASSGTALNQPQHF. Drawing the rest from reference TRBV19 and TRBJ1-5, the complete variable domain is DGGITQSPKYLFRKEGQNVTLSCEQNLNHDAMYWYRQDPGQGLRLIYYSQIVNDFQKGDIAEGYSVSREKKESFPLTVTSAQKNPTAFYLCASSGTALNQPQHFGDGTRLSIL.

This chain joins TRBV7-9 and TRBJ2-7; the match to TRBD2 covers 15 bases. The CDR3 runs to 16 residues. The germline V gene encodes CDR1 SEHNR and CDR2 FQNEAQ (reference sequence). Unmatched junction bases numbered 4, after V lost 3 bases and J lost 4 bases. CDR3 residues: CASSFGLAGGQYEQYF. The CDR3 DNA is TGTGCCAGCAGCTTTGGACTAGCGGGGGGGCAGTACGAGCAGTACTTC. Full variable domain (missing parts from reference TRBV7-9 and TRBJ2-7): DTGVSQNPRHKITKRGQNVTFRCDPISEHNRLYWYRQTLGQGPEFLTYFQNEAQLEKSRLLSDRFSAERPKGSFSTLEIQRTEQGDSAMYLCASSFGLAGGQYEQYFGPGTRLTVT.

The chain combines TRBV27 with TRBJ2-5; 12 bases align to TRBD2. CDR1 and CDR2 (germline): MNHEY, SMNVEV (reference sequence). J was trimmed by 3 bases and V by 3 bases; bases with no gene match: 2. The length of the CDR3 is 15 residues. The CDR3 is CASSFSSGGEETQYF. CDR3 bases: TGTGCCAGCAGTTTTTCTAGCGGGGGGGAAGAGACCCAGTACTTC.